This TCR beta chain derives from a study of blood T cell repertoires in COVID-19 (dated by TCRdb to between 2020 and 2021). At the level of the whole study: Samples from collaborators originated in the United States, Italy and Spain and spanned both the acute and convalescent phases of COVID-19. The prospective study material was composed of cDNA or gDNA derived from T cells, B-cell-depleted T cells, or PBMCs. Subjects who had been exposed to COVID-19, were actively infected with it, or had recovered from it provided the deeply sampled blood TCRbeta repertoires that made up the dataset. The repertoires were released in a freely available public database meant as a resource for research on the immune response to SARS-CoV-2. The samples were drawn from two sources: the first 160 participants of the ongoing ImmuneRACE study, and approximately 1,300 subjects contributed by 6 global collaborators. Sample metadata almost always included a de-identified subject ID, COVID-19 status, age in years and sex. Where available, HLA class I and class II types were obtained from metadata supplied by the sample provider rather than from assay-based typing.

The immunoSEQ Assay, a bias-controlled multiplex PCR, was used to amplify TCRbeta CDR3 regions from genomic DNA. Regarding the original processing steps: Nucleated cell counts per sample were estimated from amplification of reference gene primers within the assay. To quantify the absolute abundance of each unique TCRbeta CDR3 rearrangement, sequence reads were collapsed and filtered. For each sample, productive Simpson clonality was calculated by taking the square root of Simpson's diversity index across productive rearrangements. TCRdb obtained this table from immuneACCESS and retained in-frame rearrangements with V and J assigned. These tables miss some clones; where compared with another copy, unresolved V genes account for less than half of the shortfall, and the remainder is unexplained. D and trimming were read from the DNA, whereas the V and J calls and clone size are those reported in that table. The sample data list some 20,000 clones, and about nine tenths of these were observed just once. Jointly, the top ten make up 5.2% of the sample.

Collaborating institutions collected whole blood in K2EDTA tubes following their own protocols. Collaborator samples were shipped for TCRbeta analysis as frozen whole blood, isolated PBMCs, or DNA extracted from either sample type. This clone was picked up a small number of times. Its antigen has not been determined. Per-base quality was not reported, and no clone a single base away is much larger than it. Overall study results and their limits: The amount of clinical and demographic metadata varied by source and participant and was provided uncurated.

The germline ends are 7 bases apart after V is trimmed by 6 bases and J by 1 base. The CDR1 and CDR2 encoded by the germline V gene are MGHRA and YSYEKL. The CDR3 starts with the cysteine, ends with the phenylalanine, and has 14 residues. The kept DNA is CDR3 alone, 42 bases in frame from the first base. The V and J genes are TRBV4-1 and TRBJ1-6; the D gene is perhaps TRBD1, on 6 matching bases. The source is a human donor in a cohort sampled during active COVID-19. Sequencing was performed on peripheral blood. CDR3 reads: CASRQGSYNSPLHF. The DNA reads TGCGCCAGCAGACAGGGTTCCTATAATTCACCCCTCCACTTT.